The 25 T cell receptor beta chains given below trace back to one sample, sequenced in a study of tumor-infiltrating lymphocytes in primary liver carcinoma. A primer in the constant region served to generate TCR beta cDNA from 500 ng of total RNA. Three nested multiplex PCR rounds, a slightly modified ARM-PCR, produced the libraries for TCR beta. The opening two PCR rounds, 10 cycles each, paired TRBV1-TRBV30 forward primers with a C-beta reverse primer. TCRdb re-called the multiplex PCR reads through MiXCR, storing one row per CDR3 protein. The sample yields roughly 100,000 distinct CDR3 sequences, approximately 82% seen once. The 20-30 mg bulk tissue piece was not sorted before simultaneous RNA and DNA extraction. Sequencing was carried out using liver tumor tissue from sampling region 3. Documented subset: tumor region T3, left-lateral pole. The receptor source for this set is a man aged 35 to 55 with primary liver carcinoma and hepatitis B virus infection.

Comment on this clonotype: Its ends do not fully match the called genes, so a read error is possible. This chain joins TRBV10-3 and TRBJ2-7; 10 nucleotides agree with TRBD1. Looked up from germline, CDR1 is ENHRY and CDR2 is SYGVKD. The CDR3 totals 14 residues. CDR3 residues: CAIEKGGQGFEKYF. The CDR3 bases are TGCGCCATCGAAAAGGGGGGACAGGGGTTCGAGAAGTACTTC.

Of note for this clonotype: Its ends do not fully match the called genes, so a read error is possible. The V and J genes are TRBV4-3 and TRBJ2-7; no clear D gene. Germline V CDR1 and CDR2: LGHNA, YSLEER. The length of the CDR3 is 13 residues. CDR3 in DNA: TGCGCCAGCAACCAAGATCTGCTCTACGAGCAATACTTC. Translated, it gives CASNQDLLYEQYF.

On this clonotype: The conserved phenylalanine or tryptophan normally closing the CDR3 is absent here, so this likely arose from a read error. This chain links TRBV11-2 with TRBJ2-6; 8 bases match TRBD1. The germline CDR1 and CDR2 sequences are SGHAT and FQNNGV. The CDR3 has 21 residues. CDR3 nucleotides: TGTGCCAGCAGCATGGGGGGAGACAGGGGAATTTCCCTCTCTGGGGTCAACGTCCTGACTTAC. Its translation: CASSMGGDRGISLSGVNVLTY.

Points on this clonotype: One end of the junction is discordant with germline, which a read error may explain. The chain combines TRBV11-1 with TRBJ2-7; D is ambiguous. This CDR3 contains 13 residues. Germline loops: CDR1 SGHAT, CDR2 FQDESV (reference sequence). The CDR3 nucleotides read TGTGCCAGCAGGGGGAAGAGATACTACCAGCAGTACTTC. Translated: CASRGKRYYQQYF.

This clonotype was seen just once. Compared with germline, one end of the junction differs, possibly owing to a read error. V and J are TRBV6-1 and TRBJ2-7; 9 bases match TRBD1. The CDR3 is made up of 15 amino acids. Germline V lookup: CDR1 MNHNS, CDR2 SASEGT. CDR3 sequence (DNA): TGTGCCAGCAGTGAGGGACAGGGTTACTCATACAAGCAGTATTTC. The encoded protein is CASSEGQGYSYKQYF.

As concerns this clonotype: At one boundary the junction diverges from the germline segment, which might be a read error. This rearrangement joins TRBV6-2 or TRBV6-3 to TRBJ2-2; D is perhaps TRBD1 or TRBD2 (5 bases each). The CDR3 covers 16 residues. Germline values: CDR1 MNHEY, CDR2 SVGEGT. As DNA, the CDR3 is TGTGCCAGCACCGGCAGGGCGGCTACCAACGCCGGGGAGCTCTTTTTT. Translating gives CASTGRAATNAGELFF.

The chain joins TRBV4-1 to TRBJ2-1; 10 bases map to TRBD1. Germline loops: CDR1 MGHRA, CDR2 YSYEKL. The CDR3 runs 15 residues. With 1 base clipped from V and 11 bases from J, the junction kept 8 bases outside the gene matches. CDR3 bases: TGCGCCAGCAGCCAAGGACAGGGGGCTTGGAGTAAGCAGTTCTTC. Translating it yields CASSQGQGAWSKQFF.

This clonotype has only a few counts. V is TRBV4-3 and J is TRBJ1-6; D uncertain. The germline CDR1 and CDR2 sequences are LGHNA and YSLEER. The ends were cut back, 6 bases at V and 5 bases at J, with 17 bases in the middle. The CDR3 consists of 16 residues. The CDR3 coding sequence is TGCGCCAGCAGTCAAACACAAACCGTCGATAATTCACCCCTCCACTTT. This encodes CASSQTQTVDNSPLHF.

This clonotype was seen many times. The V gene is TRBV5-4, the J gene TRBJ1-1; the D is unclear. CDR3 size: 14 residues. V was trimmed by 2 bases and J by 0 bases, leaving 8 bases between them. CDR1 is SGHNT and CDR2 is YYREEE in the germline V gene (reference sequence). CDR3 sequence: CASSFPGVNTEAFF. The CDR3 region has the DNA TGTGCCAGCAGCTTTCCCGGGGTGAACACTGAAGCTTTCTTT.

As regards this clonotype: The junction departs from germline at one end; a sequencing error may be responsible. This sequence joins TRBV29-1 and TRBJ1-5; no definite D call. Germline V gives CDR1 SQVTM, CDR2 ANQGSEA. The CDR3 spans 12 residues. The CDR3 spells CSVSGKDQSQHF. CDR3 coding DNA: TGCAGCGTTTCCGGAAAGGATCAGTCCCAGCATTTT.

As for this clonotype: Its ends do not fully match the called genes, so a read error is possible. The rearrangement joins TRBV11-2 to TRBJ2-1; a weak D match, TRBD2 (5 bases). This CDR3 spans 14 amino acids. CDR1 is SGHAT and CDR2 is FQNNGV in the germline V gene. CDR3 sequence reads: CASNLSGFDNKQFF. CDR3 nucleotides: TGTGCCAGCAACTTATCGGGGTTCGACAATAAGCAGTTCTTC.

The chain couples TRBV7-8 to TRBJ1-6; the D is unclear. This CDR3 is built from 17 residues. V shed 2 bases and J shed 10 bases, with 21 bases lying between them. Germline values: CDR1 SGHVS, CDR2 FQNEAQ. CDR3 loop: CASSLPPRETLKSPLHF. The CDR3 DNA reads as TGTGCCAGCAGCTTACCCCCTCGCGAGACCCTTAAATCACCCCTCCACTTT.

A word on this clonotype: The junction departs from the called germline gene at one end, perhaps through a read error. The chain links TRBV6-2 or TRBV6-3 to TRBJ2-2; no firm D call. Germline assignment: CDR1 MNHEY and CDR2 SVGEGT. The CDR3 contains 18 residues. CDR3 sequence (DNA): TGTGCCAGCAGCGACATAGGGATTCGAATAGCCAACACAGGGGAGCTGTTTTTT. Protein sequence: CASSDIGIRIANTGELFF.

For this clonotype: Given the absence of the conserved phenylalanine or tryptophan at the CDR3 end, a read error is likely. The rearrangement joins TRBV12-3 or TRBV12-4 to TRBJ2-7; no clear D gene. The CDR3 contains 12 residues. CDR3 loop: CANSPSPNEQYL. The CDR3 DNA is TGTGCCAACAGTCCGAGCCCGAACGAGCAGTACCTC.

The table lists this clonotype with a count of one. Given a much more abundant clone one base away, this may be a read error. The chain employs TRBV5-1 and TRBJ2-1; D gene uncertain. CDR1 is SGHRS and CDR2 is YFSETQ in the germline V gene. This CDR3 has 13 residues. With 2 bases removed from V and 5 bases from J, the gap between germline ends came to 8 bases. For the CDR3, the DNA is TGCGCCAGCAGCTTCCGGATGAACAATGAGCAGTTCTTC. The encoded protein is CASSFRMNNEQFF.

As to this clonotype: The conserved final phenylalanine or tryptophan is absent from the CDR3, which likely points to a read error. The V call is TRBV6-5, the J call TRBJ1-3; D is perhaps TRBD1 (5 bases). The length of the CDR3 is 15 residues. The V gene lost 6 bases and the J gene lost 7 bases, with 19 bases spanning the gap. Germline values: CDR1 MNHEY, CDR2 SVGAGI. CDR3 DNA sequence: TGTGCCAGCAGGACGATCACAACCGAGGGGAACACCATATATTCT. This encodes CASRTITTEGNTIYS.

On this clonotype itself: This may come from a read error, since a much larger clone is one base off. This chain joins TRBV28 and TRBJ1-1, with TRBD1 identical over 9 bases. V lost 6 bases, J lost 7 bases, and 12 bases stayed unmatched. The CDR3 is 15 amino acids. The germline gives CDR1 MDHEN, CDR2 SYDVKM. CDR3 region: CASSQFGGQGLEAFF. The CDR3 region has the DNA TGTGCCAGCAGCCAATTTGGGGGACAGGGTCTTGAAGCTTTCTTT.

As for this clonotype: One end of the junction is discordant with germline, which a read error may explain. The chain has TRBV11-2 and TRBJ2-7; D uncertain. The CDR3 runs to 15 residues. The germline gives CDR1 SGHAT, CDR2 FQNNGV. CDR3: CASSSGRPYEHEQYF. CDR3 DNA sequence: TGTGCTAGCAGCTCCGGACGGCCTTACGAGCACGAGCAGTACTTC.

As to this clonotype: One junction end does not reproduce the germline sequence, and a read error may be involved. The V gene is TRBV4-1, the J gene TRBJ2-5; no clear D. Looked up from germline, CDR1 is MGHRA and CDR2 is YSYEKL. The CDR3 covers 13 residues. The CDR3 coding sequence is TGCGCCAACAGCCAAGACGACACGGAGACCCAGTACTTC. Translated, it gives CANSQDDTETQYF.

This clonotype was counted once. The chain carries TRBV6-1 and TRBJ2-1, with 8 bases that match TRBD2. J gave up 16 bases and V 2 bases, and 16 bases lay outside the gene matches. The CDR3 is 15 amino acids. Germline V gene sequence: CDR1 MNHNS, CDR2 SASEGT. CDR3 in DNA: TGTGCCAGCAGTGAACTAGCGGGCTCCTACAATGATCAATTCTTC. Amino acids: CASSELAGSYNDQFF.

The chain employs TRBV6-1 and TRBJ2-5; D is unclear. Trimming cost V 7 bases and J 4 bases, with 13 bases left between them. This CDR3 is built from 13 residues. CDR1 MNHNS and CDR2 SASEGT come from the germline V gene. Here the CDR3 reads CASTRNLGETQYF. For the CDR3, the DNA is TGTGCCAGCACCAGGAACTTAGGAGAGACCCAGTACTTC.

Of note for this clonotype: One junction end disagrees with the germline gene, perhaps due to a read error. J is TRBJ2-1 and V is TRBV29-1, with 7 bases fitting TRBD2. The V gene's germline CDR1 is SQVTM and CDR2 ANQGSEA. This CDR3 region has 13 residues. CDR3: CGVGGEVTNEQFF. CDR3 DNA: TGCGGCGTTGGGGGGGAAGTCACCAATGAGCAGTTCTTC.

The genes are TRBV5-4 and TRBJ2-3, with 8 bases matching TRBD2. The germline gives CDR1 SGHNT, CDR2 YYREEE (reference sequence). The CDR3 runs 18 residues. V was pared by 6 bases and J by 8 bases, with 23 bases of the junction left unmatched. The CDR3: CASTATKLTSERGGTQYF. In DNA form, the CDR3 reads TGTGCCAGCACCGCTACCAAATTGACTAGCGAGAGGGGGGGTACGCAGTATTTT.

This clonotype showed up just a few times. This chain connects TRBV28 to TRBJ1-5; D is undetermined. The V and J ends lost 9 bases and 6 bases respectively, with 12 bases between them. The CDR3 is 12 residues long. Per the germline V gene, CDR1 is MDHEN and CDR2 is SYDVKM. CDR3 protein: CASQIRGQPQHF. The CDR3 DNA reads as TGTGCCAGTCAGATTAGAGGTCAGCCCCAGCATTTT.

With regard to this clonotype: One end of the junction fails to match germline, which may point to a read error. This CDR3 reads CSARDPSGRGEQYF. The CDR3 DNA sequence: TGTAGTGCTAGAGATCCTAGCGGGAGGGGCGAGCAGTACTTC. The J gene is TRBJ2-7, the V gene TRBV20-1; 12 nucleotides agree with TRBD2. The length of the CDR3 is 14 residues. The germline V gene has CDR1 DFQATT and CDR2 SNEGSKA (reference sequence).